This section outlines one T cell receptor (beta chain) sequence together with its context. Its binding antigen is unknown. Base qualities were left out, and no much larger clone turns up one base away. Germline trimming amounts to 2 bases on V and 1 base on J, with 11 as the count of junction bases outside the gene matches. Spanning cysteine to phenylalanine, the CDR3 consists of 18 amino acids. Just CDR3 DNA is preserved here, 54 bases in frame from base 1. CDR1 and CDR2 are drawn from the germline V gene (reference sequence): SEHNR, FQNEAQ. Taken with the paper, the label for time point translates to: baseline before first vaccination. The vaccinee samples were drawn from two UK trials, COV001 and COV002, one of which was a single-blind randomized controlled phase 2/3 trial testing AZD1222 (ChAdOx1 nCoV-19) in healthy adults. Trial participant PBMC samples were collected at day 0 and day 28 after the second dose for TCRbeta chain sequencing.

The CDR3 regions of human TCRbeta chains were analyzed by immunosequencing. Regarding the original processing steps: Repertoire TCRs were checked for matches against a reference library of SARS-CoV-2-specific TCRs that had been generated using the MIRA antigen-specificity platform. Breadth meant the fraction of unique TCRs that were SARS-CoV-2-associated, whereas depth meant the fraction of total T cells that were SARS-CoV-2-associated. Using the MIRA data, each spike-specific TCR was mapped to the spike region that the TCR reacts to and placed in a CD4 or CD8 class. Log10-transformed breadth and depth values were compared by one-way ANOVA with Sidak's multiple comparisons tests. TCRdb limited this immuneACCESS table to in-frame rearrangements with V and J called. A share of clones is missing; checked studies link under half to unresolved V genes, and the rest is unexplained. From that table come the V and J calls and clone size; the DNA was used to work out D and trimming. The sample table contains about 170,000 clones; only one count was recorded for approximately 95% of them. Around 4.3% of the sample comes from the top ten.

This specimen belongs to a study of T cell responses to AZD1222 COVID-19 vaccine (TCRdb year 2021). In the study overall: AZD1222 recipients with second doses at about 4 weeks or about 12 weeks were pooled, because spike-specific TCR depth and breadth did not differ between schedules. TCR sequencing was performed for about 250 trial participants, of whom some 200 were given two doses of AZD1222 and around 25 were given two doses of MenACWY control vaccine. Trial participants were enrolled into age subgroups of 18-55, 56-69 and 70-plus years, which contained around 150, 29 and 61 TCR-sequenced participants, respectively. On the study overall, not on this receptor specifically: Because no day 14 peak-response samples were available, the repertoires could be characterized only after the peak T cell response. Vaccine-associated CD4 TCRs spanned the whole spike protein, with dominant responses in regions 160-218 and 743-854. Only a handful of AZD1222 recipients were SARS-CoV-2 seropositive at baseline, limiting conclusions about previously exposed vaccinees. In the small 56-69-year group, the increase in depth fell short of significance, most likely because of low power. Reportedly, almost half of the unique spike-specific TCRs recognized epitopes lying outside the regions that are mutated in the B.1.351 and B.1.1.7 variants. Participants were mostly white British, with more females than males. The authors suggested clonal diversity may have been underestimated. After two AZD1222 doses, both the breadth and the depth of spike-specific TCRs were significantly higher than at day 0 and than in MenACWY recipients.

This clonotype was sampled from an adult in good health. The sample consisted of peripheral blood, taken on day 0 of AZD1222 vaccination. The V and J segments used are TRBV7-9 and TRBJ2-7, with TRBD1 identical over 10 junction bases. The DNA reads TGTGCCAGCAGCTTATCCGTAGGGACAGGGGCCGATTCCTACGAGCAGTACTTC. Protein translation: CASSLSVGTGADSYEQYF.